This TCR beta chain was identified in a study of T cell repertoires in cytomegalovirus infection. Study at large: Epitope selection comprised recently identified HLA-C-restricted CMV epitopes and well-studied HLA-B-restricted CMV epitopes. Public TCR beta signatures provided an indication of both CMV infection and a matching HLA type. Study-level points and caveats: HLA-C-restricted CMV-specific TCR beta clonotypes were dominant in the ex vivo response. Cumulative public TCR beta family frequency identified CMV carriers with the relevant HLA.

CDR3 size: 15 residues. Looked up from germline, CDR1 is MNHNS and CDR2 is SASEGT. The V end lost 2 bases, the J end lost 2 bases, and 10 bases lay between the germline ends. TCRdb re-derived calls from the reads in MiXCR, one entry per CDR3 protein. This sample has fewer than 950,000 distinct CDR3 sequences; 32% occur once, and the top ten carry 9.5% to 15%. This clonotype came up many times. What it binds is unknown. The source material was cultured CD8+ T cells from PBMCs, sampled from culture after CMV antigen stimulation. The rearrangement uses TRBV6-1 and TRBJ1-5, with a possible D match to TRBD1 (6 bases). The receptor comes from a human donor in good health (CMV status not recorded). Some clones in this sample may be carry-over from other donors' samples. In nucleotides, the CDR3 is TGTGCCAGCAGTGAACAGGGGTTTGGCAATCAGCCCCAGCATTTT. Translating gives CASSEQGFGNQPQHF.